Listed below are T cell receptor beta chains from one sample, sequenced in a study of blood T cell repertoires in COVID-19. TCRdb's table, derived via immunoSEQ multiplex PCR, lists solely in-frame clones and lacks some. Among 150,000 to 200,000 clones listed, around 92% were seen once. Sequencing was performed on peripheral blood. The receptors were sampled from a man aged 30 to 39 with COVID-19, enrolled during active disease. Both conserved end residues are part of each CDR3. A D gene is named only where the DNA matches it firmly. Rows may omit the clone size; those that give it use once, few, many or a size class.

>TRBJ2-1|TRBD2|-|13|TRBV28
TGTGCCAGCAGTTCCGGACTAGCGGGAGTTCAGTTCTTC
CASSSGLAGVQFF
>TRBJ1-5|-|-|14|TRBV6-2/TRBV6-3
TGTGCCAGCAGTTACCTTGAGGCTAATCAGCCCCAGCATTTT
CASSYLEANQPQHF
>TRBJ1-2|-|-|14|TRBV19
TGTGCCAGTAGTACCGGGACACCTAACTATGGCTACACCTTC
CASSTGTPNYGYTF
>TRBJ1-5|TRBD1|-|16|TRBV4-1
TGCGCCAGCAGCCAAGAAGGCCGACAGGGCTATCAGCCCCAGCATTTT
CASSQEGRQGYQPQHF
>TRBJ2-3|TRBD2|-|15|TRBV27
TGTGCCAGCAGTCCGCTCGCGGGAGTCACAGATACGCAGTATTTT
CASSPLAGVTDTQYF
>TRBJ1-2|-|once|13|TRBV7-9
TGTGCCAGCAGCTCGGGACTCCCCTATGGCTACACCTTC
CASSSGLPYGYTF
>TRBJ1-4|-|-|14|TRBV7-2
TGTGCCAGCAGCCAACGAGCAACTAATGAAAAACTGTTTTTT
CASSQRATNEKLFF
>TRBJ2-7|TRBD1|once|12|TRBV12-3/TRBV12-4
TGTGCCAGCAGACCATTCCAGGGGGCGTCGTACTTC
CASRPFQGASYF
>TRBJ1-2|TRBD1|-|13|TRBV3-1/TRBV3-2
TGTGCCAGCAGCCACGGGACAGGGCACGGCTACACCTTC
CASSHGTGHGYTF
>TRBJ1-1|-|-|12|TRBV28
TGTGCCAGCCTCCTCTCATTCGGTGAAGCTTTCTTT
CASLLSFGEAFF
>TRBJ1-6|TRBD1|once|14|TRBV4-2
TGTGCCAGCAGCCAAGGTCAGGGGGGTTCACCCCTCCACTTT
CASSQGQGGSPLHF
>TRBJ1-1|-|-|14|TRBV19
TGTGCCAGTAGTACCCCCAGGATGAACACTGAAGCTTTCTTT
CASSTPRMNTEAFF
>TRBJ1-2|-|-|13|TRBV5-1
TGCGCCAGCAGCTTACTACCGGGGGATGGCTACACCTTC
CASSLLPGDGYTF
>TRBJ2-4|-|-|15|TRBV7-9
TGTGCCAGCAGCTTATTCGGAGGTACCAAAAACATTCAGTACTTC
CASSLFGGTKNIQYF
>TRBJ1-5|-|-|16|TRBV28
TGTGCCAGCAGTTTCGCGAGCCAGGGTGGCAATCAGCCCCAGCATTTT
CASSFASQGGNQPQHF
>TRBJ2-2|TRBD2|few|17|TRBV6-4
TGTGCCAGCAGTGACTCGCTGGCGGGAGGGCAAACCGGGGAGCTGTTTTTT
CASSDSLAGGQTGELFF